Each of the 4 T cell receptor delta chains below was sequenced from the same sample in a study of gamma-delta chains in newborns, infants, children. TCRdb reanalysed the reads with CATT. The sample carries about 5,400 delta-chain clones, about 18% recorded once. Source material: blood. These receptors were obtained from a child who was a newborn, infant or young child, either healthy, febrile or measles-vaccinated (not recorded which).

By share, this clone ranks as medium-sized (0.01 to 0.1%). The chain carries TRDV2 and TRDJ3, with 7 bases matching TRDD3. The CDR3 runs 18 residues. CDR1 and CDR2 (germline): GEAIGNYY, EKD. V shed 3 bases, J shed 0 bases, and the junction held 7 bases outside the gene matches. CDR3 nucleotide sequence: TGTGCCTGTGACCTACTGGGGATGAGCTCCTGGGACACCCGACAGATGTTTTTC. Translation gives CACDLLGMSSWDTRQMFF.

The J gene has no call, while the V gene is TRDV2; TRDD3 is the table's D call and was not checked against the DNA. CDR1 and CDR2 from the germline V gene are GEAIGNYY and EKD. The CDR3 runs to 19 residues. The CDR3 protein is CACDTGSEGTLSATDNIIF. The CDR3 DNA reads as TGTGCCTGTGACACCGGGTCGGAGGGGACCCTGTCGGCAACCGATAACATCATCTTT.

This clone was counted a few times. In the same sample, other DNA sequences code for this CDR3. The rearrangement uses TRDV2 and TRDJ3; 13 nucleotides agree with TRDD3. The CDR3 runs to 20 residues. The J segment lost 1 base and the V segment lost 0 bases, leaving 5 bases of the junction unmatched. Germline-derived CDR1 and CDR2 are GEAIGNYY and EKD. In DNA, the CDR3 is TGTGCCTGTGACACCGTACTGGGGGATACGCGGTCCTGGGACACCCGACAGATGTTTTTC. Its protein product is CACDTVLGDTRSWDTRQMFF.

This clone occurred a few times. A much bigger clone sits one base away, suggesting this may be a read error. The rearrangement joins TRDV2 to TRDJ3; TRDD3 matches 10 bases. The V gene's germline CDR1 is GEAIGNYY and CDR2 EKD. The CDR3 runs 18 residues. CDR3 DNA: TGTGCCAGTGACACCGCTGGGGGATACTCCTGGGACACCCGACAGATGTTTTTC. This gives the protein CASDTAGGYSWDTRQMFF.